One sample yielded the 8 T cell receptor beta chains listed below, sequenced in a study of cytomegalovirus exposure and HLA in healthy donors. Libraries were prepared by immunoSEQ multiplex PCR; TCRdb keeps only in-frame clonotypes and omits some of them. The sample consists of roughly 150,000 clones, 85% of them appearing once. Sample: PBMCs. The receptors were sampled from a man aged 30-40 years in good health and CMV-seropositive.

In nucleotides, the CDR3 is TGTGCCAGCAGTGAAGGGTGGGGGCGCCGGCAGCCCCAGCATTTT. As protein: CASSEGWGRRQPQHF. The chain links TRBV6-1 to TRBJ1-5; D might be TRBD1 (6 bases). The CDR3 runs to 15 residues. Trimming stripped 1 base from V and 7 bases from J, with 14 bases between. Germline V CDR1 and CDR2: MNHNS, SASEGT.

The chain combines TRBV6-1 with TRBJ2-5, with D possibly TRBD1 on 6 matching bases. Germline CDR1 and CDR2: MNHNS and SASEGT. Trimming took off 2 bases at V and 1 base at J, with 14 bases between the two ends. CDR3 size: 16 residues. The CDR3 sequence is CASSEPYLTGQETQYF. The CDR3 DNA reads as TGTGCCAGCAGTGAACCCTACCTGACAGGCCAAGAGACCCAGTACTTC.

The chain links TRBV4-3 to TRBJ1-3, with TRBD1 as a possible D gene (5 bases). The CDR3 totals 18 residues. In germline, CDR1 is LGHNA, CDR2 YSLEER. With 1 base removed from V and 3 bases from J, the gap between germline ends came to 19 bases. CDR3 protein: CASSQGGGGVKNGNTIYF. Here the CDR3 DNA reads TGCGCCAGCAGCCAAGGCGGTGGAGGGGTAAAAAATGGAAACACCATATATTTT.

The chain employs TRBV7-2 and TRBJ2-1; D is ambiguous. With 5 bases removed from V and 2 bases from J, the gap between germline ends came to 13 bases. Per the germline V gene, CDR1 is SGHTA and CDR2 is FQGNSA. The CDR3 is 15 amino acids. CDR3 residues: CASSLLNQAYNEQFF. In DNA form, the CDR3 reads TGTGCCAGCAGCCTACTTAACCAGGCCTACAATGAGCAGTTCTTC.

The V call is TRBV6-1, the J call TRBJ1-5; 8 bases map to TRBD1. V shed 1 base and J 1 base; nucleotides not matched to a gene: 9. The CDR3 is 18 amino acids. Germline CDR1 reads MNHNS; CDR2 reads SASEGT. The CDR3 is CASSEGTGYMGSNQPQHF. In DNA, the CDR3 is TGTGCCAGCAGTGAAGGGACAGGGTATATGGGCAGCAATCAGCCCCAGCATTTT.

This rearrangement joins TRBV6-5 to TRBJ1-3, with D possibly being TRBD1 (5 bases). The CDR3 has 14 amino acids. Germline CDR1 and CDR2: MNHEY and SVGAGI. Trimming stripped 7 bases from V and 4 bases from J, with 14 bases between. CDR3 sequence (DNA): TGTGCCAGCATTCCCCCGGGGGGGGGAAACACCATATATTTT. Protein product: CASIPPGGGNTIYF.

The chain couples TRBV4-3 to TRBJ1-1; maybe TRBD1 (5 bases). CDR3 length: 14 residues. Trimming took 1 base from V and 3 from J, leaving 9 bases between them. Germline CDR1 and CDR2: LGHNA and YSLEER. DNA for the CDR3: TGCGCCAGCAGCCAAGGCGGGGGGGACACTGAAGCTTTCTTT. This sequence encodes CASSQGGGDTEAFF.

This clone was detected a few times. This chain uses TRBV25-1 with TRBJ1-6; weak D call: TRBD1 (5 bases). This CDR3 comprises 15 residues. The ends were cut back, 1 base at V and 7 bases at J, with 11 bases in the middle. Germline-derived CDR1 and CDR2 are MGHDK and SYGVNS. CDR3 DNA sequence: TGTGCCAGCAGTGAATTTAGGGGATACAATTCACCCCTCCACTTT. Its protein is CASSEFRGYNSPLHF.